A single sample gave rise to the 15 T cell receptor beta chains below, sequenced in a study of CXCR3-negative and CXCR3-positive naive CD8 T cells. Libraries were UMI-labeled 5' RACE TRB cDNA. TCRdb re-called the 5' RACE reads and catalogs CDR3 proteins one per entry, DNA excluded. This sample lists roughly 40,000 distinct CDR3 sequences; its ten largest clones have 7% to 8%. The sequencing input was memory CD8+ T cells from blood. These receptors all stem from a human donor in good health. Some clones in this sample may be carry-over from other donors' samples.

The genes are TRBV12-3 or TRBV12-4 and TRBJ2-6; absent DNA, TCRdb's TRBD1 call cannot be checked. This CDR3 contains 15 residues. CDR3 protein: CASTSDNSGANVLTF.

This sequence joins TRBV4-3 and TRBJ2-7; TCRdb designates TRBD2, a call that cannot be tested without DNA. This CDR3 region has 14 residues. Germline CDR1 LGHNA, CDR2 YSLEER. This CDR3 reads CASSPGTNSYEQYF.

The V call is TRBV29-1, the J call TRBJ2-3; TCRdb designates TRBD1, a call that cannot be tested without DNA. The CDR3 is 11 amino acids. Germline V CDR1 and CDR2: SQVTM, ANQGSEA. The CDR3 reads CGGQGLDTQYF.

The CDR3 is CSVEVLGLYEQYF. The V gene is TRBV29-1, the J gene TRBJ2-7; the D gene TCRdb calls, TRBD2, cannot be checked with no DNA. Germline CDR1 SQVTM, CDR2 ANQGSEA. The CDR3 extends over 13 amino acids.

The J gene is TRBJ2-1, the V gene TRBV15; TCRdb's D call, TRBD2, is unchecked because there is no DNA. CDR3 length: 17 amino acids. Germline CDR1 and CDR2: LNHNV and YYDKDF (reference sequence). The CDR3 here is CATSRDMGLDSYNEQFF. The full variable domain, completed using reference TRBV15 and TRBJ2-1, is DAMVIQNPRYQVTQFGKPVTLSCSQTLNHNVMYWYQQKSSQAPKLLFHYYDKDFNNEADTPDNFQSRRPNTSFCFLDIRSPGLGDTAMYLCATSRDMGLDSYNEQFFGPGTRLTVL.

The chain carries TRBV6-5 and TRBJ2-1; there is no DNA to check the TCRdb D call of TRBD1. Germline assignment: CDR1 MNHEY and CDR2 SVGAGI. The CDR3 extends over 14 amino acids. This chain's CDR3 is CASSYGVTGLEQFF.

The rearrangement links TRBV7-3 to TRBJ2-7. CDR3 length: 14 amino acids. CDR1 is SGHTA and CDR2 is FQGTGA in the germline V gene. Here the CDR3 reads CASSLWEGPYEQYF.

The chain uses TRBV18 and TRBJ2-4; TCRdb returns TRBD1, unconfirmable since there is no DNA. This CDR3 has 14 residues. The germline gives CDR1 KGHSH, CDR2 LQKENI. Here the CDR3 reads CASSPAGTGDEQYF.

V gene TRBV7-2 combines with J gene TRBJ2-7; absent DNA, TCRdb's TRBD1 call cannot be checked. Germline V lookup: CDR1 SGHTA, CDR2 FQGNSA. This CDR3 is built from 14 residues. The CDR3 loop is CASSAGTASYEQYF.

By frequency, this clonotype registers medium-sized (0.01 to 0.1%). The CDR3 is CSAAGTDPYEQYF. The chain recombines TRBV29-1 with TRBJ2-7; TCRdb proposes TRBD1, but this gene call is untestable without DNA. The CDR3 spans 13 residues. Germline V gene data show CDR1 as SQVTM and CDR2 as ANQGSEA.

V is TRBV7-9 and J is TRBJ1-1; TCRdb selects TRBD1, and the lack of DNA leaves this call unchecked. CDR1 is SEHNR and CDR2 is FQNEAQ in the germline V gene (reference sequence). The CDR3 consists of 12 residues. CDR3 amino acids: CASSFPSGAAFF.

The CDR3 spells CASSLSNVELAASNEQFF. The chain uses TRBV28 and TRBJ2-1; absent DNA, TCRdb's TRBD2 call cannot be checked. This CDR3 has 18 amino acids. Germline V gene data show CDR1 as MDHEN and CDR2 as SYDVKM.

CDR3 in amino acids: CASSLSSSSYPEQYF. V is TRBV5-1 and J is TRBJ2-7. The CDR3 totals 15 residues. The V gene's germline CDR1 is SGHRS and CDR2 YFSETQ.

The chain has TRBV6-6 and TRBJ2-1; without DNA, the TCRdb call of TRBD2 cannot be checked. The CDR3 runs to 12 residues. Germline CDR1 MNHNY, CDR2 SVGAGI (reference sequence). The CDR3 here is CASSSPDWEQFF.

Measured by frequency, this clonotype is medium-sized. This chain uses TRBV4-1 with TRBJ2-7; checking the TCRdb D call of TRBD2 is not possible without DNA. Germline V gives CDR1 MGHRA, CDR2 YSYEKL. This CDR3 comprises 16 residues. The CDR3 protein is CASSQQSGGPSYEQYF.